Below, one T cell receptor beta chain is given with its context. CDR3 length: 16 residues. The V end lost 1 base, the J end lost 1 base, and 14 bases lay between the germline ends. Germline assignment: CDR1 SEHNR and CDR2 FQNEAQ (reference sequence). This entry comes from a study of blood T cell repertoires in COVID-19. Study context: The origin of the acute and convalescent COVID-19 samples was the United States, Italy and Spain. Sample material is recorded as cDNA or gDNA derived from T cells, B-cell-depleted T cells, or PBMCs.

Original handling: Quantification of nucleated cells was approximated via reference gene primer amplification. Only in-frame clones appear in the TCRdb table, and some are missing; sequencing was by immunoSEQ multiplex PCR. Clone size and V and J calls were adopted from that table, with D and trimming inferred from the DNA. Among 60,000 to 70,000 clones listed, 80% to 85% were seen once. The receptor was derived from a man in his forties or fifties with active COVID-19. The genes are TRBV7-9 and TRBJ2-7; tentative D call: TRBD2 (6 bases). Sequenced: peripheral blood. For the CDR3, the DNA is TGTGCCAGCAGCTTAGTACCCCGAGGAGGGTCCTACGAGCAGTACTTC. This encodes CASSLVPRGGSYEQYF.